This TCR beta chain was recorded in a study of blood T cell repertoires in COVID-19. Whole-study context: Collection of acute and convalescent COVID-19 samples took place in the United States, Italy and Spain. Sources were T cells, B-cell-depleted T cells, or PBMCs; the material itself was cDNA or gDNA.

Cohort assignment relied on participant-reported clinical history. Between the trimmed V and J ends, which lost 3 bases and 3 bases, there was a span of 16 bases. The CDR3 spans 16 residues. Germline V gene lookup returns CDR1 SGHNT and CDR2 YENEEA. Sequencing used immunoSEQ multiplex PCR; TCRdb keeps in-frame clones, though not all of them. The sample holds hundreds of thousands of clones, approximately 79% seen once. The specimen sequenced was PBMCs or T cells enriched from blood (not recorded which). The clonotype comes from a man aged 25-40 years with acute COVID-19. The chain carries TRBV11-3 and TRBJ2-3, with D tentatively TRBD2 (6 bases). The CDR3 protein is CASSFGSVGGTDTQYF. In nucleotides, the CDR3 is TGTGCCAGCAGCTTTGGGTCCGTGGGGGGTACAGATACGCAGTATTTT.